One sample yielded the 22 T cell receptor beta chains listed below, sequenced in a study of T cell responses to AZD1222 COVID-19 vaccine. Data came from immunoSEQ multiplex PCR; TCRdb stores just in-frame clones and leaves some out. The table has roughly 110,000 clones, 85% to 90% seen once. The material was peripheral blood, obtained on day 0 of AZD1222 vaccination. The receptors come from an adult in good health.

The gene calls are TRBV6-4 and TRBJ2-1; weak D call: TRBD1 (6 bases). V lost 4 bases to trimming and J lost 12 bases, with 13 bases between them. CDR1 is MRHNA and CDR2 is SNTAGT in the germline V gene. CDR3 size: 12 residues. The CDR3 sequence: CASSGSGQRQFF. CDR3 nucleotides: TGTGCCAGCAGTGGATCTGGACAGCGGCAGTTCTTC.

The rearrangement joins TRBV7-9 to TRBJ2-3; either TRBD1 or TRBD2 may fit D (5 bases each). The CDR3 contains 17 residues. Trimming removed 1 base from V and 3 bases from J, with 17 bases in between. CDR1 is SEHNR and CDR2 is FQNEAQ in the germline V gene (reference sequence). CDR3 DNA sequence: TGTGCCAGCAGCTTAGGGTGGGGGTCCGTACGTACAGATACGCAGTATTTT. Protein: CASSLGWGSVRTDTQYF.

A single count supports this clone. The genes are TRBV10-3 and TRBJ2-7; D uncertain. V was trimmed by 8 bases and J by 4 bases, leaving 9 bases between them. CDR3 size: 11 residues. Germline V CDR1 and CDR2: ENHRY, SYGVKD. CDR3 region: CAISSLYEQYF. CDR3 nucleotide sequence: TGTGCCATCTCCTCCCTTTACGAGCAGTACTTC.

The chain carries TRBV28 and TRBJ1-4; D is perhaps TRBD1 (5 bases). This CDR3 is 13 amino acids long. With 3 bases removed from V and 10 bases from J, the gap between germline ends came to 12 bases. Germline V gene lookup returns CDR1 MDHEN and CDR2 SYDVKM. In nucleotides, the CDR3 is TGTGCCAGCAGTTTGAGGGGAGGCGCAAAACTGTTTTTT. Protein product: CASSLRGGAKLFF.

This chain links TRBV2 with TRBJ2-7; D uncertain. This CDR3 has 13 residues. The V end lost 8 bases, the J end lost 6 bases, and 17 bases lay between the germline ends. CDR1 and CDR2 from the germline V gene are SNHLY and FYNNEI. CDR3 protein: CASGRLPPSEQYF. CDR3 coding DNA: TGTGCCAGCGGACGCTTACCCCCCTCCGAGCAGTACTTC.

The chain combines TRBV15 with TRBJ2-7, with TRBD2 matching 9 bases. J gave up 0 bases and V 0 bases, and 3 bases lay outside the gene matches. In germline, CDR1 is LNHNV, CDR2 YYDKDF (reference sequence). This CDR3 spans 16 amino acids. This CDR3 is CATSRDVLAGSYEQYF. The CDR3 region has the DNA TGTGCCACCAGCAGAGATGTACTAGCGGGCTCCTACGAGCAGTACTTC.

This clone has just a few counts. In the same sample, other DNA sequences code for this CDR3. The J gene is TRBJ2-7, the V gene TRBV19; D possibly corresponds to TRBD1 (6 bases). Germline CDR1 LNHDA, CDR2 SQIVND (reference sequence). The CDR3 runs 14 residues. Trimming took off 3 bases at V and 1 base at J, with 10 bases between the two ends. The CDR3 sequence: CASSIADRSYEQYF. CDR3 DNA sequence: TGTGCCAGTAGTATCGCGGACAGATCCTACGAGCAGTACTTC.

The chain links TRBV7-2 to TRBJ2-1; TRBD1 agrees at 11 bases. The V and J ends lost 3 bases and 10 bases, in that order; junction bases with no gene match: 11. This CDR3 has 16 amino acids. Germline V lookup: CDR1 SGHTA, CDR2 FQGNSA. In DNA, the CDR3 is TGTGCCAGCAGCTTTCGAGGACAGGGGGCATCGAGCGAGCAGTTCTTC. Residues: CASSFRGQGASSEQFF.

The gene calls are TRBV4-1 and TRBJ1-2, with D unclear. From germline, CDR1 is MGHRA and CDR2 YSYEKL. This CDR3 is 14 amino acids long. Trimming took 1 base from V and 4 from J, leaving 10 bases between them. This CDR3 reads CASSQARTGYGYTF. Written as DNA, the CDR3 is TGCGCCAGCAGCCAAGCCCGGACGGGCTATGGCTACACCTTC.

This chain connects TRBV9 to TRBJ1-2; 8 nucleotides align to TRBD1. The J segment lost 4 bases and the V segment lost 4 bases, leaving 9 bases of the junction unmatched. The germline V gene has CDR1 SGDLS and CDR2 YYNGEE. The CDR3 is 15 residues long. CDR3 in DNA: TGTGCCAGCAGCCCCCGGGCAGGGGGCGGCTATGGCTACACCTTC. This encodes CASSPRAGGGYGYTF.

This clone appeared a few times. The rearrangement links TRBV28 to TRBJ2-7, with a possible D match to TRBD2 (6 bases). Germline lookup yields CDR1 MDHEN and CDR2 SYDVKM. This CDR3 region has 13 residues. Trimming cost V 3 bases and J 2 bases, with 8 bases left between them. The CDR3 bases are TGTGCCAGCAGTTTGGGGGGAACCTACGAGCAGTACTTC. Translated: CASSLGGTYEQYF.

The chain combines TRBV4-1 with TRBJ2-1; TRBD2 matches 7 bases. The trim removed 0 bases at V and 7 bases at J, leaving 9 bases unmatched. The CDR3 has 16 amino acids. Looked up from germline, CDR1 is MGHRA and CDR2 is YSYEKL. CDR3 nucleotide sequence: TGCGCCAGCAGCCAAGATCCGGCTAGCGGAATGAATGAGCAGTTCTTC. It yields the protein CASSQDPASGMNEQFF.

The chain couples TRBV7-9 to TRBJ1-5, with TRBD1 as a possible D gene (5 bases). Trimming shortened V by 4 bases and J by 3 bases, and 16 bases separated the two germline ends. This CDR3 has 16 amino acids. The germline V gene has CDR1 SEHNR and CDR2 FQNEAQ (reference sequence). The CDR3 DNA follows: TGTGCCAGCAGCTCCGGGATAGGGGCCTCCAATCAGCCCCAGCATTTT. Its protein is CASSSGIGASNQPQHF.

CDR3 sequence (DNA): TGTGCCAGCAGCTCTAATTACAGGGAGGTTAATGGCAATGAGCAGTTCTTC. Translating gives CASSSNYREVNGNEQFF. The chain carries TRBV7-2 and TRBJ2-1; either TRBD1 or TRBD2 may fit D (6 bases each). Germline V lookup: CDR1 SGHTA, CDR2 FQGNSA. The CDR3 is made up of 17 amino acids. V shed 4 bases and J shed 6 bases, with 22 bases lying between them.

This chain joins TRBV5-6 and TRBJ1-5; possibly TRBD1 for D (5 bases). Trimming pared 2 bases from V and 4 bases from J, leaving 10 bases between. Germline-derived CDR1 and CDR2 are SGHDT and YYEEEE. The CDR3 consists of 14 residues. In DNA, the CDR3 is TGTGCCAGCAGCTTCGGGACTGTGAATCAGCCCCAGCATTTT. Its protein product is CASSFGTVNQPQHF. The full variable domain, its missing parts supplied by reference TRBV5-6 and TRBJ1-5, is DAGVTQSPTHLIKTRGQQVTLRCSPKSGHDTVSWYQQALGQGPQFIFQYYEEEERQRGNFPDRFSGHQFPNYSSELNVNALLLGDSALYLCASSFGTVNQPQHFGDGTRLSIL.

The chain joins TRBV27 to TRBJ2-7; TRBD1 might be the D (6 bases). CDR1 MNHEY and CDR2 SMNVEV come from the germline V gene (reference sequence). The CDR3 contains 15 residues. Trimming left V 0 bases short and J 1 base short, with 10 bases between. CDR3 coding DNA: TGTGCCAGCAGTTTATCGACAGGAAGGTCCTACGAGCAGTACTTC. As protein: CASSLSTGRSYEQYF.

The chain has TRBV18 and TRBJ1-5, with D hard to call. Trimming cost V 2 bases and J 7 bases, with 15 bases left between them. This CDR3 spans 15 amino acids. CDR1 is KGHSH and CDR2 is LQKENI in the germline V gene. The CDR3 DNA is TGTGCCAGCTCACCATCCGCAGGTTCGGGGCAGCCCCAGCATTTT. Protein product: CASSPSAGSGQPQHF.

This clone has a single count. V is TRBV2 and J is TRBJ1-2, with TRBD1 as a possible D gene (6 bases). There are 15 residues in the CDR3. Trimming shortened V by 0 bases and J by 4 bases, and 12 bases separated the two germline ends. Germline V lookup: CDR1 SNHLY, CDR2 FYNNEI. This CDR3 reads CASSEARGGPYGYTF. The DNA for the CDR3 is TGTGCCAGCAGTGAAGCGCGAGGGGGGCCCTATGGCTACACCTTC.

CDR3 nucleotide sequence: TGTGCCAGCAGCTTAGGAGGACACCGTGATAGCAATCAGCCCCAGCATTTT. This codes for CASSLGGHRDSNQPQHF. This chain connects TRBV7-6 to TRBJ1-5, with a tentative D call TRBD1 (5 bases). The CDR3 spans 17 residues. Germline V gene data show CDR1 as SGHVS and CDR2 as FNYEAQ. V lost 1 base to trimming and J lost 0 bases, with 13 bases between them.

The chain links TRBV12-3 or TRBV12-4 to TRBJ2-3; 7 positions match TRBD2. Germline trimming cut 0 bases from V and 9 bases from J; bases unmatched to any gene: 0. CDR3 size: 12 residues. For the CDR3, the DNA is TGTGCCAGCAGTTTAGCGGGAGGGACGCAGTATTTT. As protein: CASSLAGGTQYF.

CDR3: CASGSGTSGFTDTQYF. As DNA, the CDR3 is TGTGCTAGTGGTTCCGGGACTAGCGGCTTCACAGATACGCAGTATTTT. V is TRBV12-5 and J is TRBJ2-3; 11 bases are a match to TRBD2. There are 16 residues in the CDR3. Germline-derived CDR1 and CDR2 are LGHNT and FRNRAP. The V segment lost 4 bases and the J segment 2 bases; nucleotides outside the gene matches: 5.

The V call is TRBV28, the J call TRBJ2-2; D unclear. The CDR3 is made up of 13 amino acids. V dropped 3 bases and J dropped 4 bases, with 6 bases sitting between them. Germline loops: CDR1 MDHEN, CDR2 SYDVKM. The CDR3 coding sequence is TGTGCCAGCAGTTTCCCACCCACCGGGGAGCTGTTTTTT. Translated: CASSFPPTGELFF.